This T cell receptor beta chain is drawn from a study of PD-L1 blockade in urothelial cancer. For the study at large: Patients arrived having already received 0 to 3 prior chemotherapy regimens. A median of roughly 150,000 T cells was found in the blood samples.

Time point specified: pretreatment peripheral blood. Patients in the study were battling locally advanced or metastatic urothelial carcinoma. The ends lost 6 bases at V and 8 bases at J; junction bases unmatched: 13. The V gene's germline CDR1 is SGHNT and CDR2 YENEEA. This CDR3 comprises 15 residues. Every PCR received spiked-in synthetic TCR analog templates. The table came from immunoSEQ multiplex PCR; TCRdb's copy has only in-frame clones and leaves some out. The sample shows 80,000 to 90,000 clones, 70% to 90% of them seen only once. Sequenced here: PBMCs, sampled around atezolizumab (anti-PD-L1) treatment. The chain joins TRBV11-3 to TRBJ2-1, with 7 bases matching TRBD1. This TCR came from a man between 60 and 70 years old with urothelial cancer. The CDR3 DNA is TGTGCCAGCAGTTACGAACCGATAGGGGGCCATGAGCAGTTCTTC. Translation gives CASSYEPIGGHEQFF.